A selection of T cell receptor beta chains follows, all from one sample in a study of siplizumab effects on memory and regulatory T cells. TCRdb's table, derived via immunoSEQ multiplex PCR, lists solely in-frame clones and lacks some. The data contain about 110,000 clones, just over 90% of them singletons. Sequencing was carried out using Tregs sorted from blood. The receptors were gathered from a human donor in good health. The CDR3 runs from the conserved cysteine through the conserved F or W. D genes are given only for firm matches. Some rows mark clone size as missing; the rest say once, few, many or name a class of expanded clone.

V gene: TRBV7-2; D gene: .; clone size: .; CDR3 length: 14; J gene: TRBJ2-7; CDR3 protein: CASSLDAEFYEQYF; CDR3 DNA: TGTGCCAGCAGCTTAGATGCGGAATTCTACGAGCAGTACTTC
V gene: TRBV4-1; D gene: TRBD1; clone size: .; CDR3 length: 15; J gene: TRBJ1-2; CDR3 protein: CASSLRTGGGYGYTF; CDR3 DNA: TGCGCCAGCAGCCTACGGACAGGGGGCGGGTATGGCTACACCTTC
V gene: TRBV29-1; D gene: .; clone size: .; CDR3 length: 17; J gene: TRBJ1-2; CDR3 protein: CSAVRGVSGGFGYGYTF; CDR3 DNA: TGCAGCGCGGTCCGCGGGGTGTCGGGGGGCTTTGGCTATGGCTACACCTTC
V gene: TRBV20-1; D gene: TRBD1; clone size: .; CDR3 length: 11; J gene: TRBJ1-2; CDR3 protein: CSGTGTNGYTF; CDR3 DNA: TGCAGCGGGACAGGGACGAATGGCTACACCTTC
V gene: TRBV15; D gene: .; clone size: .; CDR3 length: 15; J gene: TRBJ1-1; CDR3 protein: CATSRDLVSGTEAFF; CDR3 DNA: TGTGCCACCAGCAGAGACCTGGTTTCGGGGACTGAAGCTTTCTTT
V gene: TRBV9; D gene: .; clone size: .; CDR3 length: 17; J gene: TRBJ1-3; CDR3 protein: CASSVASRGTSGNTIYF; CDR3 DNA: TGTGCCAGCAGCGTAGCTTCGCGGGGGACCTCTGGAAACACCATATATTTT
V gene: TRBV9; D gene: .; clone size: .; CDR3 length: 14; J gene: TRBJ1-3; CDR3 protein: CASSVGTAGNTIYF; CDR3 DNA: TGTGCCAGCAGCGTAGGGACGGCTGGAAACACCATATATTTT
V gene: TRBV5-1; D gene: .; clone size: .; CDR3 length: 16; J gene: TRBJ1-5; CDR3 protein: CASSDTPLLGNQPQHF; CDR3 DNA: TGCGCCAGCAGCGACACCCCCCTTTTGGGCAATCAGCCCCAGCATTTT
V gene: TRBV5-4; D gene: .; clone size: .; CDR3 length: 14; J gene: TRBJ2-2; CDR3 protein: CASWVRGSTGELFF; CDR3 DNA: TGTGCCAGCTGGGTCCGGGGTTCGACCGGGGAGCTGTTTTTT
V gene: TRBV11-2; D gene: .; clone size: .; CDR3 length: 12; J gene: TRBJ1-1; CDR3 protein: CASSLRGTEAFF; CDR3 DNA: TGTGCCAGCAGCTTACGGGGCACTGAAGCTTTCTTT
V gene: TRBV19; D gene: .; clone size: .; CDR3 length: 14; J gene: TRBJ1-5; CDR3 protein: CASSIGGSNQPQHF; CDR3 DNA: TGTGCCAGTAGTATCGGGGGTAGCAATCAGCCCCAGCATTTT
V gene: TRBV2; D gene: .; clone size: few; CDR3 length: 12; J gene: TRBJ2-1; CDR3 protein: CASRGLAPKQFF; CDR3 DNA: TGTGCCAGCAGAGGGCTAGCGCCGAAGCAGTTCTTC
V gene: TRBV12-5; D gene: .; clone size: once; CDR3 length: 14; J gene: TRBJ2-3; CDR3 protein: CASGLYPRTDTQYF; CDR3 DNA: TGTGCTAGTGGTTTGTATCCGCGCACAGATACGCAGTATTTT
V gene: TRBV30; D gene: .; clone size: .; CDR3 length: 11; J gene: TRBJ1-3; CDR3 protein: CAGTSGNTIYF; CDR3 DNA: TGTGCCGGGACCTCTGGAAACACCATATATTTT
V gene: TRBV20-1; D gene: .; clone size: .; CDR3 length: 11; J gene: TRBJ2-5; CDR3 protein: CSALQGETQYF; CDR3 DNA: TGCAGTGCTCTACAGGGAGAGACCCAGTACTTC
V gene: TRBV5-1; D gene: .; clone size: .; CDR3 length: 16; J gene: TRBJ2-5; CDR3 protein: CASSLVLGAGQETQYF; CDR3 DNA: TGCGCCAGCAGCTTGGTTTTGGGGGCCGGCCAAGAGACCCAGTACTTC
V gene: TRBV18; D gene: .; clone size: .; CDR3 length: 16; J gene: TRBJ2-5; CDR3 protein: CASSLPPRDGKETQYF; CDR3 DNA: TGTGCCAGCTCACTTCCCCCCCGGGACGGGAAAGAGACCCAGTACTTC
V gene: TRBV5-6; D gene: .; clone size: .; CDR3 length: 12; J gene: TRBJ2-7; CDR3 protein: CASSGASQEQYF; CDR3 DNA: TGTGCCAGCAGCGGGGCCAGCCAGGAGCAGTACTTC
V gene: TRBV5-6; D gene: TRBD1; clone size: .; CDR3 length: 13; J gene: TRBJ1-1; CDR3 protein: CASSLAQGPEAFF; CDR3 DNA: TGTGCCAGCAGCTTGGCACAGGGGCCTGAAGCTTTCTTT
V gene: TRBV4-1; D gene: .; clone size: .; CDR3 length: 15; J gene: TRBJ1-3; CDR3 protein: CASSHEGASRNTIYF; CDR3 DNA: TGCGCCAGCAGCCACGAAGGGGCCAGTAGAAACACCATATATTTT
V gene: TRBV28; D gene: .; clone size: .; CDR3 length: 13; J gene: TRBJ2-7; CDR3 protein: CASSLTGRDEQYF; CDR3 DNA: TGTGCCAGCAGTTTAACGGGTCGCGACGAGCAGTACTTC
V gene: TRBV9; D gene: .; clone size: once; CDR3 length: 15; J gene: TRBJ2-1; CDR3 protein: CASSVGSGGYNEQFF; CDR3 DNA: TGTGCCAGCAGCGTAGGGTCAGGAGGCTACAATGAGCAGTTCTTC
V gene: TRBV5-1; D gene: TRBD2; clone size: .; CDR3 length: 19; J gene: TRBJ2-1; CDR3 protein: CASSPRGVGEASSYNEQFF; CDR3 DNA: TGCGCCAGCAGCCCCCGGGGGGTTGGCGAGGCCAGCTCCTACAATGAGCAGTTCTTC
V gene: TRBV5-1; D gene: .; clone size: once; CDR3 length: 13; J gene: TRBJ1-1; CDR3 protein: CATSTKMNTEAFF; CDR3 DNA: TGCGCCACCTCAACGAAGATGAACACTGAAGCTTTCTTT
V gene: TRBV19; D gene: TRBD2; clone size: .; CDR3 length: 19; J gene: TRBJ2-1; CDR3 protein: CASSPPEIELAGVYNEQFF; CDR3 DNA: TGTGCCAGTAGTCCCCCAGAGATTGAGCTAGCGGGAGTGTACAATGAGCAGTTCTTC
V gene: TRBV7-9; D gene: .; clone size: .; CDR3 length: 13; J gene: TRBJ2-7; CDR3 protein: CASSLWSSREQYF; CDR3 DNA: TGTGCCAGCAGCTTATGGTCATCGCGCGAGCAGTACTTC
V gene: TRBV2; D gene: TRBD2; clone size: .; CDR3 length: 12; J gene: TRBJ2-3; CDR3 protein: CASRPTSEAQYF; CDR3 DNA: TGTGCCAGCAGGCCTACTAGCGAAGCGCAGTATTTT
V gene: TRBV15; D gene: .; clone size: .; CDR3 length: 15; J gene: TRBJ2-3; CDR3 protein: CATSNSRGSTDTQYF; CDR3 DNA: TGTGCCACCAGCAACTCCAGGGGAAGCACAGATACGCAGTATTTT
V gene: TRBV6-1; D gene: .; clone size: .; CDR3 length: 12; J gene: TRBJ1-1; CDR3 protein: CASRAGNTEAFF; CDR3 DNA: TGTGCCAGCAGGGCGGGGAACACTGAAGCTTTCTTT
V gene: TRBV15; D gene: TRBD1; clone size: .; CDR3 length: 14; J gene: TRBJ2-2; CDR3 protein: CATSRGQGSGELFF; CDR3 DNA: TGTGCCACCAGCAGAGGACAGGGGTCCGGGGAGCTGTTTTTT
V gene: TRBV6-1; D gene: .; clone size: .; CDR3 length: 13; J gene: TRBJ2-7; CDR3 protein: CASSEGGPYEQYF; CDR3 DNA: TGTGCCAGCAGTGAGGGGGGCCCCTACGAGCAGTACTTC
V gene: TRBV29-1; D gene: .; clone size: once; CDR3 length: 14; J gene: TRBJ2-7; CDR3 protein: CSVHGVEKGYEQYF; CDR3 DNA: TGCAGCGTACACGGGGTGGAAAAGGGCTACGAGCAGTACTTC
V gene: TRBV15; D gene: .; clone size: .; CDR3 length: 13; J gene: TRBJ2-7; CDR3 protein: CATSRDLAYEQYF; CDR3 DNA: TGTGCCACCAGCAGAGATCTCGCCTACGAGCAGTACTTC
V gene: TRBV6-1; D gene: TRBD1; clone size: .; CDR3 length: 14; J gene: TRBJ2-7; CDR3 protein: CASTFGDSSYEQYF; CDR3 DNA: TGTGCCAGCACCTTCGGGGACAGCTCCTACGAGCAGTACTTC
V gene: TRBV7-9; D gene: .; clone size: .; CDR3 length: 10; J gene: TRBJ2-7; CDR3 protein: CASSLDEQYF; CDR3 DNA: TGTGCCAGCAGCTTAGACGAGCAGTACTTC
V gene: TRBV18; D gene: .; clone size: .; CDR3 length: 13; J gene: TRBJ2-7; CDR3 protein: CASSGAALYEQYF; CDR3 DNA: TGTGCCAGCTCTGGAGCAGCACTTTACGAGCAGTACTTC
V gene: TRBV28; D gene: .; clone size: .; CDR3 length: 13; J gene: TRBJ2-7; CDR3 protein: CATSGHPSYEQYF; CDR3 DNA: TGTGCCACCTCGGGACACCCTTCCTACGAGCAGTACTTC